This entry describes one TCR beta chain. The antigen this receptor binds is unknown. No much larger clone is present one base from it, and per-base qualities are unavailable. This entry comes from a study of blood T cell repertoires in COVID-19 (dated by TCRdb to 2018 to 2020). As for the study more broadly: The collaborator samples originated in the United States, Italy and Spain and spanned the acute and convalescent phases of COVID-19. A freely available public database, intended as a resource for researchers studying the immune response to SARS-CoV-2, is where the repertoires were released. Subjects who had been exposed to COVID-19, were actively infected with it, or had recovered from it provided the deeply sampled blood TCRbeta repertoires that made up the dataset. The material from the prospective study consisted of cDNA or gDNA derived from T cells, B-cell-depleted T cells, or PBMCs. Where available, HLA class I and class II types were obtained from metadata supplied by the sample provider rather than from assay-based typing. The sample metadata nearly always contained a de-identified subject ID, COVID-19 status, age in years and sex. Samples were obtained from the ongoing ImmuneRACE study (first 160 participants) and from approximately 1,200 subjects provided by 6 global collaborators. Broader findings and caveats from the paper: The quantity of clinical and demographic metadata differed by source and by participant and was supplied without curation.

Ends trimmed: V by 3 bases, J by 2 bases; bases unmatched to a gene: 7. Counted from cysteine to phenylalanine, this CDR3 has 15 amino acids. This entry keeps only the CDR3 DNA: 45 bases, framed from base 1. The germline V gene gives CDR1 as SGHRS and CDR2 as YFSETQ. In the prospective study, participants were roughly 18 to 89 years old, resided in about two dozen geographic areas of the United States, and were enrolled through a virtual design. In the prospective study, cohorts were assigned on the basis of participant-reported clinical history obtained from a screening survey and a study questionnaire. Recovered participants in ImmuneRACE Cohort 3 were defined as having two consecutive negative NP/OP PCR tests, clearance from a healthcare professional, or resolution of symptoms. In the prospective study, mobile phlebotomists collected whole blood, serum and a nasopharyngeal or oropharyngeal swab from each participant. Over a roughly 2-month period, participants in the prospective study had the option of providing additional blood draws and questionnaires. Before DNA extraction, blood samples from the prospective study were shipped at room temperature or frozen.

The immunoSEQ Assay, a bias-controlled multiplex PCR, was used to amplify TCRbeta CDR3 regions from genomic DNA. In the source study's methods: The number of nucleated cells in each sample was estimated from the amplification of reference gene primers within the assay. To quantify the absolute abundance of each unique TCRbeta CDR3 rearrangement, sequence reads were collapsed and filtered. For each sample, productive Simpson clonality was calculated as the square root of Simpson's diversity index across productive rearrangements. Imported from immuneACCESS, the table was reduced by TCRdb to in-frame sequences with V and J called. These copies leave out some clones; in studies compared against another copy, an unresolved V gene accounts for under half, and the cause of the remainder is not known. Clonal size and the V and J genes are those of that table, whereas D and trimming came from the DNA. The sample table records under 200,000 clones; under 90% of these occur just once. About 3.4% of the sample comes from the top ten.

Material for sequencing was PBMCs or T cells enriched from blood (not recorded which). This receptor was identified in a woman between 55 and 75 years old who had recovered from COVID-19. The chain couples TRBV5-1 to TRBJ1-2; TRBD1 fits 7 bases in the junction. The CDR3 region reads CASSSGTAINYGYTF. At the DNA level, the sequence is TGCGCCAGCAGCTCCGGGACAGCAATAAACTATGGCTACACCTTC. Full variable domain (CDR3 extended with the reference TRBV5-1 and TRBJ1-2 proteins): KAGVTQTPRYLIKTRGQQVTLSCSPISGHRSVSWYQQTPGQGLQFLFEYFSETQRNKGNFPGRFSGRQFSNSRSEMNVSTLELGDSALYLCASSSGTAINYGYTFGSGTRLTVV.